This T cell receptor beta chain was captured in a study of blood T cell repertoires in COVID-19. On the study more broadly: Samples came from the United States, Italy and Spain, spanning acute and convalescent COVID-19. The analysed material was cDNA or gDNA that came from T cells, B-cell-depleted T cells, or PBMCs.

Methods used by the authors: Estimation of nucleated cell counts was performed using reference gene primer amplification. The protocol was immunoSEQ multiplex PCR, while the TCRdb copy is restricted to in-frame clones and leaves out a portion. The DNA was the basis for D and trimming; V, J and clone size are from that table. The sample includes 51,000 or so clones, roughly 86% of them seen just once. From germline, CDR1 is MNHEY and CDR2 SVGAGI. The ends lost 10 bases at V and 3 bases at J; junction bases unmatched: 11. This CDR3 contains 15 residues. The sequence was collected from a man at least 80 years old with active or convalescent COVID-19. The V and J genes are TRBV6-5 and TRBJ1-2; 10 nucleotides line up with TRBD1. Sequencing was performed on peripheral blood. CDR3 loop: CANTAGTGEHYGYTF. The CDR3 DNA is TGTGCCAACACAGCCGGGACAGGGGAACACTATGGCTACACCTTC.